What follows are 12 T cell receptor beta chains derived from one specimen sequenced in a study of cytomegalovirus exposure and HLA in healthy donors (dated by TCRdb to the late 2010s). Libraries were prepared through the immunoSEQ multiplex PCR assay. TCRdb obtained this table from immuneACCESS and retained in-frame rearrangements with V and J assigned. These tables miss some clones; where compared with another copy, unresolved V genes account for less than half of the shortfall, and the remainder is unexplained. The sample includes 70,000 or so clones, with approximately 95% observed a single time. The ten largest make up approximately 1.5% of the sample. The sample consisted of PBMCs. The receptors come from a man younger than 35 in good health and CMV-seropositive.

The V and J genes are TRBV5-6 and TRBJ2-3, with 8 positions matching TRBD1. This CDR3 spans 17 amino acids. V trimming: 4 bases; J trimming: 2 bases; junction bases outside the gene matches: 12. Germline-derived CDR1 and CDR2 are SGHDT and YYEEEE. The CDR3 reads CASSGGTGYGFTDTQYF. The CDR3 DNA follows: TGTGCCAGCAGCGGGGGGACAGGCTACGGTTTCACAGATACGCAGTATTTT.

V and J are TRBV9 and TRBJ2-1; 9 bases are shared with TRBD1. V trimming: 0 bases; J trimming: 4 bases; junction bases outside the gene matches: 5. Germline V gene sequence: CDR1 SGDLS, CDR2 YYNGEE. This CDR3 region has 16 residues. This CDR3 reads CASSVDAGQGYNEQFF. The CDR3 nucleotides read TGTGCCAGCAGCGTAGATGCGGGACAGGGATACAATGAGCAGTTCTTC. Using reference TRBV9 and TRBJ2-1 for the parts outside the CDR3, the full variable domain is DSGVTQTPKHLITATGQRVTLRCSPRSGDLSVYWYQQSLDQGLQFLIQYYNGEERAKGNILERFSAQQFPDLHSELNLSSLELGDSALYFCASSVDAGQGYNEQFFGPGTRLTVL.

This chain joins TRBV28 and TRBJ2-7; 7 nucleotides agree with TRBD1. Germline V lookup: CDR1 MDHEN, CDR2 SYDVKM. The CDR3 loop spans 13 amino acids. J was trimmed by 5 bases and V by 8 bases; bases with no gene match: 9. The CDR3 region is CASLGQLSHEQYF. DNA of the CDR3: TGTGCCAGCCTGGGACAGCTTTCCCACGAGCAGTACTTC. The entire variable domain, with the rest obtained from reference TRBV28 and TRBJ2-7, is as follows: DVKVTQSSRYLVKRTGEKVFLECVQDMDHENMFWYRQDPGLGLRLIYFSYDVKMKEKGDIPEGYSVSREKKERFSLILESASTNQTSMYLCASLGQLSHEQYFGPGTRLTVT.

The chain is built from TRBV7-8 and TRBJ2-1, with 11 positions matching TRBD2. The CDR3 has 17 residues. CDR1 is SGHVS, CDR2 FQNEAQ, per germline. V lost 7 bases, J lost 0 bases, and 8 bases stayed unmatched. In DNA form, the CDR3 reads TGTGCCAGCACATCTAGCGGGAGGACCTTCTCCTACAATGAGCAGTTCTTC. It translates to CASTSSGRTFSYNEQFF.

The chain couples TRBV6-5 to TRBJ2-7; TRBD2 matches 8 bases. V dropped 2 bases and J dropped 5; count of bases not matched to a gene: 5. There are 14 residues in the CDR3. Germline V CDR1 and CDR2: MNHEY, SVGAGI. CDR3 in amino acids: CASSYSGGRNEQYF. The CDR3 coding sequence is TGTGCCAGCAGTTACAGCGGGGGTCGTAACGAGCAGTACTTC.

The chain employs TRBV5-6 and TRBJ1-1; D might be TRBD1 (5 bases). Germline loops: CDR1 SGHDT, CDR2 YYEEEE. V shed 4 bases and J shed 0 bases, with 16 bases lying between them. CDR3 size: 16 residues. The CDR3 sequence is CASSLLLDSLNTEAFF. The CDR3 DNA reads as TGTGCCAGCAGCCTTCTCCTCGACAGTTTGAACACTGAAGCTTTCTTT.

The V call is TRBV28, the J call TRBJ2-3; TRBD2 aligns across 14 bases. V dropped 9 bases and J dropped 4; count of bases not matched to a gene: 15. The germline CDR1 and CDR2 sequences are MDHEN and SYDVKM. The length of the CDR3 is 18 residues. The CDR3 DNA is TGTGCCAGTGAAATTCCGGGACTAGCGGGAGCGGATCCAGATACGCAGTATTTT. Translated, it gives CASEIPGLAGADPDTQYF.

This rearrangement joins TRBV28 to TRBJ2-1, with a tentative D call TRBD2 (6 bases). The ends were cut back, 6 bases at V and 4 bases at J, with 13 bases in the middle. The CDR3 runs to 14 residues. CDR1 is MDHEN, CDR2 SYDVKM, per germline. The CDR3: CASRISGVYNEQFF. In DNA, the CDR3 is TGTGCCAGCAGAATTAGCGGAGTTTACAATGAGCAGTTCTTC.

This sequence joins TRBV19 and TRBJ1-2; D unresolved. V dropped 4 bases and J dropped 0 bases, with 3 bases sitting between them. Germline CDR1 LNHDA, CDR2 SQIVND (reference sequence). The CDR3 sequence is 12 residues long. In DNA form, the CDR3 reads TGTGCCAGTAGTACAACTAACTATGGCTACACCTTC. Its protein product is CASSTTNYGYTF.

CDR3 protein: CASSLSPRTDTQYF. The CDR3 DNA sequence: TGTGCCAGCAGTTTAAGCCCGCGGACAGATACGCAGTATTTT. V usage is TRBV28 and J usage is TRBJ2-3, with D uncertain. The germline V gene encodes CDR1 MDHEN and CDR2 SYDVKM. Deletions cut 2 bases from V and 3 bases from J, with 9 bases between. The CDR3 covers 14 residues. Full variable domain (missing parts from reference TRBV28 and TRBJ2-3): DVKVTQSSRYLVKRTGEKVFLECVQDMDHENMFWYRQDPGLGLRLIYFSYDVKMKEKGDIPEGYSVSREKKERFSLILESASTNQTSMYLCASSLSPRTDTQYFGPGTRLTVL.

V gene TRBV14 combines with J gene TRBJ2-5, with D possibly matching TRBD1 (5 bases). Trimming removed 6 bases from V and 1 base from J, with 9 bases in between. The CDR3 runs to 13 residues. Germline V gene sequence: CDR1 SGHDN, CDR2 FVKESK. CDR3 nucleotide sequence: TGTGCCAGCAGGCTTGACAGCCAAGAGACCCAGTACTTC. This gives the protein CASRLDSQETQYF.

The chain is built from TRBV27 and TRBJ1-2, with D possibly TRBD1 on 6 matching bases. The germline gives CDR1 MNHEY, CDR2 SMNVEV (reference sequence). The CDR3 has 15 residues. The V and J ends lost 7 bases and 0 bases respectively, with 15 bases between them. CDR3 protein: CASTQGTGTNYGYTF. CDR3 DNA: TGTGCCAGCACCCAGGGGACCGGGACTAACTATGGCTACACCTTC.